This T cell receptor beta chain was captured in a study of cytomegalovirus exposure and HLA in healthy donors (dated by TCRdb to between 2016 and 2019). Describing the broader study: In an earlier analysis of around 540 of the donors, 276 Gb of sequence data and 100 million or so unique TCR beta sequences from 150 million to 200 million T cells were reported. An early release covering 500 to 750 HLA-typed donors comprised about 310 gigabases of sequencing data and tens of millions of unique TCR sequences. Of the roughly 400 genotyped donors, 81% were placed in the genetic ancestry cluster associated with self-reported Caucasian donors. The study was designed to test whether signatures of past pathogen exposure could be identified by cataloging public T cell receptors. The study profiled the T cell repertoires of under 700 subjects by immunosequencing and related them to cytomegalovirus serostatus. Besides the first cohort of roughly 660 subjects, a separate validation cohort made up of 90 to 150 different subjects was used. To predict cytomegalovirus infection status, the study combined high-throughput TCR immunosequencing, statistical association of individual TCRs with disease status, and machine learning. A later analysis re-analyzed previously published TCR beta repertoires from approximately 670 donors and added high-resolution HLA genotyping to study TCR occurrence patterns. Rather than using new phenotypic data, the later analysis identified candidate immune exposures from TCR beta sequences and from how often those sequences occurred across donors. An earlier analysis of some 500 of the donors used high-throughput TCR beta sequencing to judge whether each TCR beta V gene segment behaved as functional or pseudogenic. Donor age, sex, ethnicity and CMV serostatus were collected together with the repertoire data. Genome-wide SNP genotypes for about 55% of the roughly 670 donors were used in a later genetic analysis, which treated that subset as a discovery cohort. All discovery cohort repertoires had been generated on a single sequencing platform. HLA typing covered class I and class II loci at four-digit resolution. Typing coverage varied by locus: about 620-630 donors for A, B, C, DRB1 and DQB1; roughly 520 for DQA1; about 590 for DPA1; fewer than 480 for DPB1. Because of strong linkage in the cohort, roughly 5 DR-DQ haplotypes were treated as single units for association and clustering. Among some 400 genotyped donors of the cohort, an average of about 220,000 unique TCR beta nucleotide sequences was sequenced per donor, of which roughly 17% were non-productive.

The cohort consisted of approximately 690 healthy bone marrow donors. At the time of sampling, every cohort member was nominally healthy, though immune exposures that went unrecorded were likely present. The donor tested CMV seropositive, placing the donor among the 250 to 300 seropositive members of the cohort. A peripheral blood sample was collected from each donor, and TCR beta sequencing was performed on peripheral blood mononuclear cells. Genomic DNA was extracted from the blood cell samples with the Qiagen DNeasy Blood Extraction Kit. The library was built by means of the immunoSEQ multiplex PCR assay. For the multiplex PCR, a mixture combining 60 forward primers for TCR Vbeta segments and 13 reverse primers for TCR Jbeta segments was used. The CDR3 region of rearranged TCR beta genes was amplified from genomic DNA by a multiplex PCR assay. The amplified TCR beta libraries were sequenced on the Illumina HiSeq System as 87-base-pair reads. The authors processed their data as follows. A later analysis counted some 80 million unique TCR beta chains across the 550 to 750 repertoires, and 9.5 million to 11 million of these chains were shared by at least two donors. To remove PCR and sequencing errors, raw reads were error-corrected and collapsed into unique sequences using a nearest-neighbor algorithm that merged closely related sequences. Alignment of CDR3 sequences to IMGT reference sequences was used to assign V, D and J gene segments. For a sequence to be retained, a match of at least six nucleotides was required to both a V gene segment and a J gene segment. Rearrangements were called productive when the CDR3 lacked stop codons and stayed in frame with V and J; all others were non-productive. CDR3 was defined according to IMGT convention as the region running from the second conserved V-encoded cysteine to the conserved J-encoded phenylalanine. In an earlier analysis of 550 to 650 of the donors, sequences lacking an unambiguous match to a single V gene segment were excluded. In an earlier analysis of several hundred of the donors, a V segment was called functional when productive rearrangements were above 56.7%, and segregating when the standard deviation between donors exceeded 5%. To diagnose cytomegalovirus status from the catalog of TCR beta chain sequences, a statistical classification framework was built. V and J gene assignment, in a later analysis, came from comparing TCR nucleotide sequences with IMGT/GENE-DB human TR gene sequences. The TCRdist pipeline was used in a later analysis to assign CDR3 sequences and most-parsimonious VDJ recombination scenarios. In a later analysis, every TCR beta chain was defined by the combination of its CDR3 amino acid sequence and its V-gene family, and reads without a unique V-gene family were dropped. To address suspected cross-contamination and a sequencing artifact, a later analysis removed 450 to 700 highly shared, low-generation-probability nucleotide sequences. A later analysis calculated a clonal expansion index for each public chain from normalized within-repertoire ranks of inferred template counts. In a later analysis, generation probabilities were computed with a VDJ recombination model fitted to out-of-frame rearrangements, and the resulting probabilities were checked against IGoR. A later analysis scored TCR-TCR, TCR-HLA and TCR-CMV co-occurrence with hypergeometric tests, applying a repertoire-size bias correction to TCR pairs. To estimate false discovery rates, a later analysis permuted the HLA or CMV assignments 20 times. In a later analysis, co-occurring TCRs were grouped with DBSCAN, and TCRdist sequence similarity was added when clustering was performed within HLA-allele-positive subsets. Repertoires with fewer than 30,000 or more than 120,000 public chains were left out of co-occurrence clustering, as were about five repertoires with anomalous nucleotide sharing. TCRdb took this table from immuneACCESS and kept in-frame rearrangements with V and J called. Such tables lack part of the clones; where checked against another copy, unresolved V genes explain under half of the gap, and the rest is unexplained. That table gives V, J and clone size, and the DNA gave D and trimming. For this sample the table gives some 100,000 clones, of which over 55% were detected only once. Clones ranked in the top ten supply around 15% of the sample.

From the cysteine up to the phenylalanine, the CDR3 has a length of 16 residues. Of all the DNA, just the CDR3 is kept, 48 bases in frame from base 1. Cut back by 2 bases and 2 bases, the V and J ends lie 15 bases apart. CDR1 SGHTA and CDR2 FQGNSA are derived from the germline V gene. This clone showed up just a few times. What this receptor recognizes is not known. No per-base quality is available; no much larger clone lies one base away. Broader findings and caveats from the paper: A later genetic analysis reported fewer N-insertions in productive TCRs among donors in an Asian-associated ancestry cluster than the roughly 700-donor mean. A further reported finding was that TCR beta sequences accurately predicted the HLA-A and HLA-B alleles for most subjects in the first cohort. Most TCR sequences were seen in very few donors, while some public TCRs were found in many individuals. Correlated functional status among segregating V segments might reflect linkage disequilibrium, but an unknown experimental factor could not be ruled out. Immune exposure information for the cohort was limited to CMV serostatus. Most CMV-associated TCR beta chains appeared to be HLA-restricted in a later analysis, and the HLA associations seemed to be driven largely by CMV exposure. A few of the identified cytomegalovirus-associated TCR beta chains were confirmed in vitro to be specific for cytomegalovirus antigens. Because some donors lacked HLA typing at each locus, the association tests relied only on the typed subset. Cytomegalovirus status was reported to be diagnosed by the classifier with high specificity and sensitivity in both the original and validation cohorts. Roughly uniform sequencing depth across donors was assumed in presence/absence analyses, although this assumption may not hold. Specific HLA alleles were associated with over 15,000 TCR beta sequences at a false discovery rate of 0.05 in a later analysis. It was suggested by the authors that the approach could potentially be generalized to other disease states and immunological phenotypes. According to a later analysis, TCR association rates differed among HLA loci, with DRB1 alleles showing the most associated TCRs and HLA-C alleles showing the fewest. A cluster of highly shared sequence variants was judged likely to represent a technical artifact of the sequencing pipeline. Some IMGT-functional V segments, including TRBV6-2 and TRBV6-3, could not be distinguished by the 87-base-pair reads and were therefore excluded. Strong co-occurrence of HLA alleles, especially DR and DQ, made assigning TCR associations to individual alleles difficult. The earlier analysis of some 560 of the donors excluded approximately 15 rarely observed V segments, including chromosome 9 orphons, because counts were too low. In the study, some 160 TCR beta chains were listed as associated with cytomegalovirus. The cohort was sequenced for TCR beta chains only, and without alpha or paired-chain data the features that could be detected were limited. An earlier analysis of around 500 of the donors showed that most TCR beta V segments appeared in productive rearrangements either about 87% or about 30% of the time, which broadly matched IMGT annotations. Compared with equally common non-associated chains, HLA-associated TCR beta chains in a later analysis were more clonally expanded and had lower generation probabilities. Several of the top co-occurrence clusters appeared to be linked to parvovirus B19, influenza, CMV and Epstein-Barr virus, according to a later analysis. An association between a missense DCLRE1C variant and V-gene and J-gene trimming of TCR beta chains was found in a later genetic analysis and replicated in an independent cohort.

The receptor was isolated from a woman under 30 in good health and CMV-seropositive. This chain is built from TRBV7-2 and TRBJ2-5; TRBD2 might be the D gene, on 5 matching bases. The sample consisted of PBMCs. In nucleotides, the sequence is TGTGCCAGCAGCTTACCCCCACTAGTGGATCAAGAGACCCAGTACTTC. This yields the protein CASSLPPLVDQETQYF.